Listed below are T cell receptor beta chains from one sample, sequenced in a study of graft-versus-host responses after intestinal transplantation. TCRdb's copy holds only in-frame clones and misses some; the assay was immunoSEQ multiplex PCR. Of over 80,000 clones detected, roughly nine tenths appear once; the ten largest clones hold roughly 0.17%. For these TCRs, the target antigens are not known. Sequenced material: unstimulated CD4+ T cells sorted from spleen or lymph node cells, taken before transplant. The source of these receptors is a human donor who was the organ donor for an intestinal transplant. Each CDR3 is given with its conserved first and last residue. The order of the fields is V gene, J gene, clone size, D gene, CDR3 protein, CDR3 DNA. A D gene is named only where the DNA matches it firmly. Some rows mark clone size as missing; the rest say once, few, many or name a class of expanded clone.

TRBV7-9	TRBJ2-1	-	-	CASSSQGYNEQFF	TGTGCCAGCAGCTCCCAGGGCTACAATGAGCAGTTCTTC
TRBV18	TRBJ1-2	-	-	CASSPRPTPAGYGYTF	TGTGCCAGCTCACCACGTCCAACCCCAGCGGGCTATGGCTACACCTTC
TRBV9	TRBJ2-1	-	-	CASSVALDGSNEQFF	TGTGCCAGCAGCGTAGCACTAGATGGGAGTAATGAGCAGTTCTTC
TRBV9	TRBJ1-6	-	-	CASSGESSYNSPLHF	TGTGCCAGCAGCGGGGAGAGCTCCTATAATTCACCCCTCCACTTT
TRBV9	TRBJ2-3	once	-	CASSVEQSTDTQYF	TGTGCCAGCAGCGTAGAACAGAGCACAGATACGCAGTATTTT
TRBV19	TRBJ2-3	-	-	CASSILDWDTQYF	TGTGCCAGTAGTATCCTCGACTGGGATACGCAGTATTTT
TRBV21-1	TRBJ1-3	few	-	CASSKAIGRDPGGSGNTIYF	TGTGCCAGCAGCAAAGCGATAGGCAGGGACCCGGGGGGCTCTGGAAACACCATATATTTT
TRBV7-8	TRBJ1-1	-	-	CASSLRTVLNTEAFF	TGTGCCAGCAGTCTCCGGACAGTACTGAACACTGAAGCTTTCTTT
TRBV7-3	TRBJ2-1	-	TRBD2	CASSSFPGLAFEQFF	TGTGCCAGCAGCTCTTTCCCGGGACTAGCTTTTGAGCAGTTCTTC
TRBV6-1	TRBJ1-2	-	-	CASSRTYNYGYTF	TGTGCCAGCAGTCGGACTTACAACTATGGCTACACCTTC
TRBV7-7	TRBJ1-5	-	TRBD1	CASRNRGDQPQHF	TGTGCTAGCAGAAACAGGGGCGATCAGCCCCAGCATTTT
TRBV7-2	TRBJ2-1	-	-	CASSFQWTSPLNEQFF	TGTGCCAGCAGCTTTCAGTGGACAAGCCCTCTCAATGAGCAGTTCTTC
TRBV12-5	TRBJ2-3	-	-	CASGLSRGSTDTQYF	TGTGCTAGTGGTTTGTCACGGGGAAGCACAGATACGCAGTATTTT
TRBV6-4	TRBJ2-7	few	TRBD2	CASSATSSSYEQYF	TGTGCCAGCAGTGCGACTAGCTCCTCCTACGAGCAGTACTTC
TRBV19	TRBJ1-6	-	TRBD1	CASSGQGITSPLHF	TGTGCCAGTAGCGGACAGGGAATTACTTCACCCCTCCACTTT
TRBV5-6	TRBJ2-7	-	TRBD1	CASSRDRWQTYGQYF	TGTGCCAGCAGCCGGGACAGGTGGCAGACCTACGGGCAGTACTTC
TRBV4-2	TRBJ2-7	-	-	CASSQEPRQSHLYEQYF	TGTGCCAGCAGCCAAGAACCCAGACAGAGCCACCTCTACGAGCAGTACTTC
TRBV28	TRBJ2-7	-	TRBD1	CASSLLGQGLVQYF	TGTGCCAGCAGTTTATTGGGACAGGGGTTGGTGCAGTACTTC
TRBV7-9	TRBJ1-1	few	-	CASSRGGTEAFF	TGTGCCAGCAGCAGGGGAGGCACTGAAGCTTTCTTT
TRBV4-1	TRBJ2-5	-	TRBD1	CASSPSGTEETQYF	TGCGCCAGCAGCCCCTCCGGGACAGAAGAGACCCAGTACTTC
TRBV28	TRBJ1-5	-	TRBD1	CASSPRQGRGNQPQHF	TGTGCCAGCAGCCCGAGACAGGGAAGGGGCAATCAGCCCCAGCATTTT
TRBV5-6	TRBJ2-3	-	TRBD2	CASSLPGTSADTQYF	TGTGCCAGCAGCTTACCCGGGACTAGTGCAGATACGCAGTATTTT
TRBV5-1	TRBJ1-6	-	TRBD1	CASSHEGVSGQVNSPLHF	TGCGCCAGCAGCCATGAGGGGGTGTCGGGACAGGTCAATTCACCCCTCCACTTT
TRBV7-2	TRBJ2-2	-	-	CASSPGGPTGELFF	TGTGCCAGCAGCCCTGGGGGCCCCACCGGGGAGCTGTTTTTT
TRBV11-3	TRBJ1-4	-	-	CASSLYRDREKLFF	TGTGCCAGCAGCTTATACAGGGATCGTGAAAAACTGTTTTTT
TRBV4-3	TRBJ2-7	-	-	CASSQGPRQDTYEQYF	TGCGCCAGCAGCCAAGGACCCCGACAGGACACCTACGAGCAGTACTTC
TRBV15	TRBJ1-5	-	-	CATSRDAANQPQHF	TGTGCCACCAGCAGAGATGCGGCGAATCAGCCCCAGCATTTT
TRBV21-1	TRBJ1-6	-	-	CASTPIWTSKYYNSPLHF	TGTGCCAGCACCCCTATTTGGACATCCAAATACTATAATTCACCCCTCCACTTT
TRBV15	TRBJ1-4	-	-	CATSRVSGGNEKLFF	TGTGCCACCAGCAGAGTTAGCGGCGGGAATGAAAAACTGTTTTTT
TRBV7-6	TRBJ2-3	-	TRBD2	CASSERLAGETSTDTQYF	TGTGCCAGCAGCGAGAGACTAGCGGGGGAAACTAGCACAGATACGCAGTATTTT
TRBV4-3	TRBJ2-7	-	-	CASSQERDSYYYEQYF	TGCGCCAGCAGCCAAGAGAGAGACTCGTACTACTACGAGCAGTACTTC
TRBV27	TRBJ2-7	-	-	CASSSHARESTGEQYF	TGTGCCAGCAGTTCCCACGCCCGGGAGAGCACTGGCGAGCAGTACTTC
TRBV7-2	TRBJ1-1	-	TRBD1	CASSFPGRGLSNTEAFF	TGTGCCAGCAGCTTCCCGGGCAGGGGGCTATCGAACACTGAAGCTTTCTTT